A single sample gave rise to the 19 T cell receptor beta chains below, sequenced in a study of Graves' ophthalmopathy and Graves' hyperthyroidism. RNA transcripts provided the template for amplifying TCR beta CDR3 regions. First-round RT-PCR employed HTBI primers, with a second-round multiplex PCR after it. TCRdb ran MiXCR on the multiplex PCR reads and lists one entry per CDR3 protein. The repertoire has about 740,000 distinct CDR3 sequences, 40% of them found once; the top ten carry 44%. Material for sequencing was peripheral blood. The origin of the receptors is an adult man with Graves' ophthalmopathy.

The chain recombines TRBV12-3 or TRBV12-4 with TRBJ1-1; TRBD1 might be the D (5 bases). Between the trimmed V and J ends, which lost 5 bases and 4 bases, there was a span of 17 bases. This CDR3 contains 15 residues. CDR3 nucleotide sequence: TGTGCCAGCAGTAATGACCAGGGAGGAGGCACTGAAGCTTTCTTT. It encodes CASSNDQGGGTEAFF.

This clonotype has a handful of counts. The rearrangement links TRBV9 to TRBJ2-6; TRBD1 matches 7 bases. There are 19 residues in the CDR3. Trimming removed 3 bases from V and 4 bases from J; junction bases left unmatched: 16. The germline CDR1 and CDR2 sequences are SGDLS and YYNGEE. The CDR3: CASSASTTRTGAGANVLTF. The CDR3 coding sequence is TGTGCCAGCAGCGCATCGACCACAAGAACAGGGGCCGGGGCCAACGTCCTGACTTTC.

This rearrangement joins TRBV24-1 to TRBJ2-5, with TRBD2 matching over 12 bases. The CDR3 contains 12 residues. Germline assignment: CDR1 KGHDR and CDR2 SFDVKD. The CDR3, as DNA: TGTGCAAGGACTAGCGGGGTTGAGACCCAGTACTTC. Protein product: CARTSGVETQYF.

The table lists this clonotype with many counts. This chain joins TRBV7-8 and TRBJ1-5; 9 positions agree with TRBD1. Germline lookup yields CDR1 SGHVS and CDR2 FQNEAQ. Trimming at V came to 1 base and at J to 0 bases, leaving 4 bases not matched to a gene. This CDR3 is 17 amino acids long. CDR3 bases: TGTGCCAGCAGCTTAGGGGACAGGGAGAATAGCAATCAGCCCCAGCATTTT. It is translated as CASSLGDRENSNQPQHF.

In this sample, this clonotype turned up a few times. The chain employs TRBV7-9 and TRBJ2-7, with TRBD1 identical over 8 bases. Looked up from germline, CDR1 is SEHNR and CDR2 is FQNEAQ (reference sequence). The CDR3 loop spans 15 amino acids. V shed 5 bases, J shed 0 bases, and the junction held 6 bases outside the gene matches. The CDR3 here is CASSQSGTGSYEQYF. For the CDR3, the DNA is TGTGCCAGCAGCCAATCCGGGACAGGCTCCTACGAGCAGTACTTC.

The sample holds many counts of this clonotype. This chain uses TRBV15 with TRBJ1-1; D gene uncertain. CDR3 length: 15 amino acids. V was cut by 1 base and J by 3 bases, with 12 bases left in between. CDR1 and CDR2 from the germline V gene are LNHNV and YYDKDF (reference sequence). The CDR3 nucleotides are TGTGCCACCAGCAGAGGGAGACCCTTGGACACTGAAGCTTTCTTT. Translation: CATSRGRPLDTEAFF.

Remarks on this clonotype: This may be a read error, as it is one base from a much larger clone. This rearrangement joins TRBV7-9 to TRBJ2-6; either TRBD1 or TRBD2 may fit D (6 bases each). The CDR3 loop spans 13 amino acids. From germline, CDR1 is SEHNR and CDR2 FQNEAQ (reference sequence). The CDR3: CASSPRGANVPTF. The CDR3 region has the DNA TGTGCCAGCAGCCCAAGGGGGGCCAACGTCCCGACTTTC.

This CDR3 reads CASSRRGGVADTQYF. CDR3 DNA: TGTGCCAGCAGTCGCAGGGGGGGCGTAGCAGATACGCAGTATTTT. The gene calls are TRBV2 and TRBJ2-3; D might be TRBD1 or TRBD2, each matching 7 bases. Trimming took 5 bases from V and 4 from J, leaving 16 bases between them. Germline V gene data show CDR1 as SNHLY and CDR2 as FYNNEI. The CDR3 is 15 residues long.

The V call is TRBV20-1, the J call TRBJ2-7, with D perhaps matching TRBD1 or TRBD2 (6 bases each). There are 13 residues in the CDR3. The V gene lost 3 bases and the J gene lost 7 bases, with 16 bases spanning the gap. Germline V gene data show CDR1 as DFQATT and CDR2 as SNEGSKA (reference sequence). CDR3 nucleotide sequence: TGCAGTGCTAGGGGGGGCAGTGTAGGGGAGCAGTACTTC. Protein product: CSARGGSVGEQYF.

This clonotype came up many times. V and J are TRBV12-3 or TRBV12-4 and TRBJ1-1; perhaps TRBD1 as D (5 bases). V lost 1 base, J lost 4 bases, and 10 bases lay in between. The CDR3 loop spans 14 amino acids. CDR3 amino acids: CASSLVGTGTEAFF. CDR3 nucleotide sequence: TGTGCCAGCAGTTTAGTAGGGACGGGCACTGAAGCTTTCTTT.

A note on this clonotype: Germline is not matched at one junction end, which may reflect a read error. The J gene is TRBJ2-7, the V gene TRBV7-2; D may match TRBD1 or TRBD2 (6 bases each). This CDR3 comprises 18 residues. Germline CDR1 reads SGHTA; CDR2 reads FQGNSA. The DNA of the CDR3 is TGCGCCAGCAGCCAAGATCTTTCTAGGGGGGCAGACTTCTACGAGCAGTACTTC. This gives the protein CASSQDLSRGADFYEQYF.

This clonotype has only a few counts. This chain links TRBV5-1 with TRBJ1-4, with D unclear. The V end was cut by 0 bases, the J end by 8 bases, with 11 bases between. The germline gives CDR1 SGHRS, CDR2 YFSETQ. The CDR3 covers 14 residues. CDR3 residues: CASSLGVRAEKLFF. CDR3 DNA sequence: TGCGCCAGCAGCTTGGGAGTAAGGGCAGAAAAACTGTTTTTT.

This clonotype was recorded many times. The gene calls are TRBV12-3 or TRBV12-4 and TRBJ1-5; D may be TRBD1 (6 bases). The V end was cut by 4 bases, the J end by 6 bases, with 10 bases between. This CDR3 has 13 residues. CDR3 DNA: TGTGCCAGCAGTTACCAGGGGTCTCAGCCCCAGCATTTT. As protein: CASSYQGSQPQHF.

In this sample, this clonotype turned up many times. The chain couples TRBV7-8 to TRBJ1-1; 11 bases align to TRBD1. The CDR3 is 15 amino acids. Germline CDR1 is SGHVS and CDR2 is FQNEAQ. V lost 5 bases, J lost 4 bases, and 6 bases stayed unmatched. The CDR3 DNA reads as TGTGCCAGCAGCGCCTCCGGGACAGGGGGCACTGAAGCTTTCTTT. As protein: CASSASGTGGTEAFF.

This clonotype was seen repeatedly, ten times or more. V is TRBV19 and J is TRBJ1-5; 7 nucleotides agree with TRBD1. The V gene end was trimmed by 6 bases and the J gene end by 0 bases; junction bases not matched to a gene: 2. Germline lookup yields CDR1 LNHDA and CDR2 SQIVND (reference sequence). The CDR3 consists of 14 residues. CDR3 nucleotides: TGTGCCAGTAGGACAGGGAATAGCAATCAGCCCCAGCATTTT. Protein: CASRTGNSNQPQHF.

This clonotype was detected only a few times. The chain has TRBV7-2 and TRBJ2-7; TRBD1 is a possible D gene (6 bases). Trimming cost V 3 bases and J 6 bases, with 18 bases left between them. CDR3 size: 15 residues. The V gene's germline CDR1 is SGHTA and CDR2 FQGNSA. Written as DNA, the CDR3 is TGTGCCAGCAGCTTGATCGGTACAGGGTCCCGCGAGCAGTACTTC. As protein: CASSLIGTGSREQYF.

This clonotype was recorded at least ten times. The chain has TRBV6-5 and TRBJ1-2, with 9 bases identical to TRBD1. CDR3 length: 13 residues. The trim removed 7 bases at V and 2 bases at J, leaving 2 bases unmatched. Germline V gene sequence: CDR1 MNHEY, CDR2 SVGAGI. CDR3 residues: CASNGQGNYGYTF. CDR3 nucleotide sequence: TGTGCCAGCAATGGACAGGGGAACTATGGCTACACCTTC.

Ten or more counts support this clonotype. The genes are TRBV29-1 and TRBJ2-7; D not resolved. The CDR3 runs 12 residues. Between the trimmed V and J ends, which lost 5 bases and 2 bases, there was a span of 10 bases. The germline V gene has CDR1 SQVTM and CDR2 ANQGSEA. The CDR3: CSVRPTPYEQYF. DNA of the CDR3: TGCAGCGTTCGCCCTACCCCCTACGAGCAGTACTTC.

This chain links TRBV4-3 with TRBJ2-7, with a weak D call TRBD1 (6 bases). Germline lookup yields CDR1 LGHNA and CDR2 YSLEER. V dropped 2 bases and J dropped 6 bases, with 17 bases sitting between them. The CDR3 has 15 residues. CDR3 protein: CASSQTRDTLSEQYF. In DNA, the CDR3 is TGCGCCAGCAGCCAAACCCGGGACACCCTCTCCGAGCAGTACTTC.